One and the same sample provided the 30 T cell receptor beta chains below, sequenced in a study of shared clonotypes between healthy human individuals. This table comes from immunoSEQ multiplex PCR, and its TCRdb copy is limited to in-frame clones, with some not included. The sample shows 1,400,000 or so clones, just under 99% of them seen only once. The sample taken for sequencing was naive CD4+ T cells sorted from blood. Subset specified: CD45RA+ positively selected. These receptor sequences come from a man aged 25 to 40 in good health.

This chain uses TRBV7-9 with TRBJ2-7; D is perhaps TRBD2 (5 bases). CDR1 SEHNR and CDR2 FQNEAQ come from the germline V gene (reference sequence). Trimming took 5 bases from V and 6 from J, leaving 23 bases between them. The CDR3 consists of 16 residues. The DNA of the CDR3 is TGTGCCAGCAGCCGGGTACGGGGTCTCCTGATTGGCGAGCAGTACTTC. Translation gives CASSRVRGLLIGEQYF.

The CDR3 loop reads CSAKGMNTEAFF. CDR3 coding DNA: TGCAGCGCCAAAGGCATGAACACTGAAGCTTTCTTT. J is TRBJ1-1 and V is TRBV29-1; D gene ambiguous. This CDR3 comprises 12 residues. Trimming shortened V by 7 bases and J by 0 bases, and 9 bases separated the two germline ends. CDR1 SQVTM and CDR2 ANQGSEA come from the germline V gene.

This clone was observed once. This chain connects TRBV19 to TRBJ1-5; TRBD1 might be the D (5 bases). Deletions cut 1 base from V and 6 bases from J, with 7 bases between. This CDR3 contains 13 residues. Germline V gene data show CDR1 as LNHDA and CDR2 as SQIVND (reference sequence). CDR3 protein: CASSIAGGQPQHF. The CDR3 region has the DNA TGTGCCAGTAGTATAGCGGGGGGTCAGCCCCAGCATTTT. Looking up the rest from reference TRBV19 and TRBJ1-5 gives the full variable domain: DGGITQSPKYLFRKEGQNVTLSCEQNLNHDAMYWYRQDPGQGLRLIYYSQIVNDFQKGDIAEGYSVSREKKESFPLTVTSAQKNPTAFYLCASSIAGGQPQHFGDGTRLSIL.

A single count supports this clone. V gene TRBV14 combines with J gene TRBJ2-7; D remains ambiguous. Per germline, CDR1 SGHDN and CDR2 FVKESK. The CDR3 consists of 12 residues. V was trimmed by 3 bases and J by 9 bases, leaving 12 bases between them. Here the CDR3 DNA reads TGTGCCAGCAGCCATTCATGGCTGGGGCAGTACTTC. Translating gives CASSHSWLGQYF. Using reference TRBV14 and TRBJ2-7 for the parts outside the CDR3, the full variable domain is EAGVTQFPSHSVIEKGQTVTLRCDPISGHDNLYWYRRVMGKEIKFLLHFVKESKQDESGMPNNRFLAERTGGTYSTLKVQPAELEDSGVYFCASSHSWLGQYFGPGTRLTVT.

The chain combines TRBV7-8 with TRBJ1-5, with D perhaps matching TRBD1 (5 bases). Germline V CDR1 and CDR2: SGHVS, FQNEAQ. The CDR3 totals 17 residues. V dropped 4 bases and J dropped 2 bases, with 18 bases sitting between them. Here the CDR3 DNA reads TGTGCCAGCAGCTCTACAGGAGTAGCTAGGGGCAATCAGCCCCAGCATTTT. Amino acids: CASSSTGVARGNQPQHF.

This clone was seen a single time. The CDR3 region has the DNA TGTGCCAGCTGCGGGACAGGGAACACCGGGGAGCTGTTTTTT. Its translation is CASCGTGNTGELFF. V usage is TRBV7-9 and J usage is TRBJ2-2; 8 nucleotides match TRBD1. The CDR3 totals 14 residues. The V and J ends lost 8 bases and 1 base, in that order; junction bases with no gene match: 3. Germline CDR1 and CDR2: SEHNR and FQNEAQ (reference sequence).

As concerns this clone: This same CDR3 is encoded by further DNA sequences in the sample. The chain is built from TRBV5-1 and TRBJ2-3; 7 nucleotides align to TRBD1. The ends lost 0 bases at V and 4 bases at J; junction bases unmatched: 2. The CDR3 covers 14 residues. Germline assignment: CDR1 SGHRS and CDR2 YFSETQ. As DNA, the CDR3 is TGCGCCAGCAGCTTGGGAGACAGGGCAGATACGCAGTATTTT. Translating gives CASSLGDRADTQYF.

This clone was counted a single time. DNA for the CDR3: TGTGCCAGCATGGGGAGAGGACGCCAAGAGACCCAGTACTTC. Translation: CASMGRGRQETQYF. The J gene is TRBJ2-5, the V gene TRBV25-1, with a tentative D call TRBD2 (5 bases). Trimming stripped 7 bases from V and 1 base from J, with 13 bases between. The CDR3 totals 14 residues. In germline, CDR1 is MGHDK, CDR2 SYGVNS.

The J gene is TRBJ2-3, the V gene TRBV2; TRBD2 agrees at 9 bases. The trim removed 6 bases at V and 4 bases at J, leaving 11 bases unmatched. This CDR3 is 16 amino acids long. Germline CDR1 reads SNHLY; CDR2 reads FYNNEI. CDR3 loop: CASRTEAGGVADTQYF. CDR3 DNA: TGTGCCAGCAGGACGGAAGCGGGAGGAGTGGCAGATACGCAGTATTTT.

Here the CDR3 DNA reads TGCGCCAGCAGCTTGGAAGGGGGGGCCAAAGGCTACGAGCAGTACTTC. Translated, it gives CASSLEGGAKGYEQYF. The genes are TRBV5-1 and TRBJ2-7; perhaps TRBD2 as D (7 bases). The germline V gene has CDR1 SGHRS and CDR2 YFSETQ. The ends were cut back, 0 bases at V and 3 bases at J, with 16 bases in the middle. The CDR3 covers 16 residues.

This chain joins TRBV5-1 and TRBJ2-7; a possible D gene is TRBD1 (5 bases). Germline CDR1 and CDR2: SGHRS and YFSETQ. The V gene lost 4 bases and the J gene lost 4 bases, with 18 bases spanning the gap. CDR3 size: 15 residues. Written as DNA, the CDR3 is TGCGCCAGCAGCCGAACGGTGCAGGGAAAATACGAGCAGTACTTC. Translating gives CASSRTVQGKYEQYF. The full variable domain, its missing parts supplied by reference TRBV5-1 and TRBJ2-7, is KAGVTQTPRYLIKTRGQQVTLSCSPISGHRSVSWYQQTPGQGLQFLFEYFSETQRNKGNFPGRFSGRQFSNSRSEMNVSTLELGDSALYLCASSRTVQGKYEQYFGPGTRLTVT.

This chain joins TRBV7-9 and TRBJ2-7; no firm D call. CDR1 SEHNR and CDR2 FQNEAQ come from the germline V gene (reference sequence). Trimming stripped 3 bases from V and 0 bases from J, with 12 bases between. The CDR3 is 15 amino acids. CDR3 in amino acids: CASSFPAGSSYEQYF. For the CDR3, the DNA is TGTGCCAGCAGCTTCCCCGCCGGTAGCTCCTACGAGCAGTACTTC.

The chain has TRBV5-5 and TRBJ2-1; no definite D call. The CDR3 loop spans 16 amino acids. Trimming pared 4 bases from V and 3 bases from J, leaving 17 bases between. From germline, CDR1 is SGHKS and CDR2 YYEKEE (reference sequence). This chain's CDR3 is CASSLLFRTIYNEQFF. Written as DNA, the CDR3 is TGTGCCAGCAGCCTCCTATTTAGGACGATCTACAATGAGCAGTTCTTC.

The CDR3 DNA reads as TGCGCCAGCAGGCTGTTAGCGGAGAGCTCCTACAATGAGCAGTTCTTC. Protein product: CASRLLAESSYNEQFF. This chain joins TRBV5-1 and TRBJ2-1; D is possibly TRBD2 (6 bases). The germline V gene encodes CDR1 SGHRS and CDR2 YFSETQ. The CDR3 has 16 residues. V was trimmed by 5 bases and J by 0 bases, leaving 15 bases between them.

The rearrangement links TRBV27 to TRBJ2-1; TRBD1 matches at 8 bases. V shed 5 bases and J 6 bases; nucleotides not matched to a gene: 9. The germline V gene has CDR1 MNHEY and CDR2 SMNVEV (reference sequence). The CDR3 has 15 residues. The CDR3 loop is CASSPAGQDSNEQFF. CDR3 nucleotides: TGTGCCAGCAGTCCCGCGGGACAGGACAGCAATGAGCAGTTCTTC.

The chain joins TRBV6-5 to TRBJ1-4; 9 positions agree with TRBD1. The trim removed 4 bases at V and 11 bases at J, leaving 14 bases unmatched. The germline CDR1 and CDR2 sequences are MNHEY and SVGAGI. This CDR3 spans 16 amino acids. DNA of the CDR3: TGTGCCAGCAGTTCTGGGACAGGGCAACCTGAACAGAAACTGTTTTTT. It encodes CASSSGTGQPEQKLFF.

The chain has TRBV6-5 and TRBJ2-7; the match to TRBD2 covers 8 bases. Germline V lookup: CDR1 MNHEY, CDR2 SVGAGI. The CDR3 runs to 14 residues. The ends lost 6 bases at V and 2 bases at J; junction bases unmatched: 6. This CDR3 is CASRPGGVPYEQYF. DNA for the CDR3: TGTGCCAGCAGGCCGGGGGGGGTACCCTACGAGCAGTACTTC.

The V gene is TRBV15, the J gene TRBJ2-1; D is tentatively TRBD1 or TRBD2 (5 bases each). The CDR3 totals 15 residues. From germline, CDR1 is LNHNV and CDR2 YYDKDF (reference sequence). The V end was cut by 7 bases, the J end by 0 bases, with 13 bases between. The CDR3: CATKKGTDSYNEQFF. The CDR3 bases are TGTGCCACCAAAAAGGGGACCGACTCCTACAATGAGCAGTTCTTC. Full variable domain (rest looked up from reference TRBV15 and TRBJ2-1): DAMVIQNPRYQVTQFGKPVTLSCSQTLNHNVMYWYQQKSSQAPKLLFHYYDKDFNNEADTPDNFQSRRPNTSFCFLDIRSPGLGDTAMYLCATKKGTDSYNEQFFGPGTRLTVL.

The rearrangement joins TRBV2 to TRBJ2-5; tentative D call: TRBD1 (5 bases). Trimming pared 0 bases from V and 5 bases from J, leaving 13 bases between. This CDR3 contains 15 residues. The germline gives CDR1 SNHLY, CDR2 FYNNEI. The CDR3 here is CASSEAGLIGETQYF. The CDR3, as DNA: TGTGCCAGCAGTGAAGCGGGGCTTATCGGGGAGACCCAGTACTTC.

The rearrangement uses TRBV10-3 and TRBJ2-3; D remains unclear. The CDR3 runs to 12 residues. Trimming removed 4 bases at V and 4 bases at J, with 6 bases between. The germline V gene encodes CDR1 ENHRY and CDR2 SYGVKD. The CDR3 DNA sequence: TGTGCCATCAGTGCCCTGGCAGATACGCAGTATTTT. Its protein is CAISALADTQYF.

Worth noting for this clone: The same CDR3 arises from other DNA sequences in this sample as well. V gene TRBV7-9 combines with J gene TRBJ2-7; no clear D gene. This CDR3 has 13 residues. The V end lost 0 bases, the J end lost 2 bases, and 5 bases lay between the germline ends. The germline V gene encodes CDR1 SEHNR and CDR2 FQNEAQ (reference sequence). As DNA, the CDR3 is TGTGCCAGCAGCTTAGCTGGAACCTACGAGCAGTACTTC. Encoded protein: CASSLAGTYEQYF.

The rearrangement uses TRBV7-2 and TRBJ1-5; a possible D gene is TRBD1 (6 bases). CDR1 SGHTA and CDR2 FQGNSA come from the germline V gene. V was clipped by 5 bases and J by 5 bases, with 13 bases between them. This CDR3 spans 14 amino acids. CDR3 bases: TGTGCCAGCAGCCACACAGGGTCCGATCAGCCCCAGCATTTT. This codes for CASSHTGSDQPQHF.

The rearrangement links TRBV5-5 to TRBJ1-5; D possibly corresponds to TRBD1 (5 bases). Trimming took off 0 bases at V and 6 bases at J, with 10 bases between the two ends. Germline CDR1 reads SGHKS; CDR2 reads YYEKEE (reference sequence). The CDR3 is made up of 14 amino acids. The CDR3 nucleotides are TGTGCCAGCAGCTTGGTTGGGGACCCTCAGCCCCAGCATTTT. Its translation is CASSLVGDPQPQHF.

The chain joins TRBV6-1 to TRBJ1-2; TRBD1 matches at 8 bases. The CDR3 is 16 amino acids. Per the germline V gene, CDR1 is MNHNS and CDR2 is SASEGT. Trimming took 0 bases from V and 4 from J; bases not matched to a gene: 7. The CDR3 bases are TGTGCCAGCAGTGAAGCGCTACAGGGGGTACCCTATGGCTACACCTTC. Its translation is CASSEALQGVPYGYTF.

This chain joins TRBV4-3 and TRBJ1-1; TRBD1 is a possible D gene (5 bases). Germline lookup yields CDR1 LGHNA and CDR2 YSLEER. The CDR3 loop spans 15 amino acids. V was cut by 0 bases and J by 1 base, with 9 bases left in between. The CDR3 DNA reads as TGCGCCAGCAGCCAAGATCAGCAGGGGAACACTGAAGCTTTCTTT. This gives the protein CASSQDQQGNTEAFF.

This chain links TRBV30 with TRBJ1-2, with D unclear. The CDR3 contains 14 residues. The germline CDR1 and CDR2 sequences are GTSNPN and SVGIG (reference sequence). Trimming took 6 bases from V and 6 from J, leaving 20 bases between them. The CDR3 region has the DNA TGTGCCTGCCAAATCGGGGTGGGCGGGAATGGCTACACCTTC. Protein sequence: CACQIGVGGNGYTF. The full variable domain, with the rest looked up from reference TRBV30 and TRBJ1-2, is SQTIHQWPATLVQPVGSPLSLECTVEGTSNPNLYWYRQAAGRGLQLLFYSVGIGQISSEVPQNLSASRPQDRQFILSSKKLLLSDSGFYLCACQIGVGGNGYTFGSGTRLTVV.

As DNA, the CDR3 is TGTGCCAGCAGCCAACGGGGTGGGGAAAAACTGTTTTTT. Translation gives CASSQRGGEKLFF. The rearrangement joins TRBV13 to TRBJ1-4; unclear D gene. The V end lost 5 bases, the J end lost 8 bases, and 12 bases lay between the germline ends. The length of the CDR3 is 13 residues. Per germline, CDR1 PRHDT and CDR2 FYEKMQ (reference sequence). The full variable domain, in which reference TRBV13 and TRBJ1-4 provide the parts outside the CDR3, is AAGVIQSPRHLIKEKRETATLKCYPIPRHDTVYWYQQGPGQDPQFLISFYEKMQSDKGSIPDRFSAQQFSDYHSELNMSSLELGDSALYFCASSQRGGEKLFFGSGTQLSVL.

The chain is built from TRBV5-1 and TRBJ2-5; TRBD2 agrees at 9 bases. V was clipped by 4 bases and J by 1 base; unmatched bases: 8. Per the germline V gene, CDR1 is SGHRS and CDR2 is YFSETQ. This CDR3 is 16 amino acids long. The CDR3 DNA reads TGCGCCAGCAGCGTAGCGGGAGTGGGGGGCCAAGAGACCCAGTACTTC. The encoded protein is CASSVAGVGGQETQYF.

On this clone: Other DNA sequences in the same sample also yield this CDR3. DNA of the CDR3: TGCAGTGCTAGAGCTGGAAACACCATATATTTT. Amino acid sequence: CSARAGNTIYF. V usage is TRBV20-1 and J usage is TRBJ1-3; D call uncertain. This CDR3 region has 11 residues. Germline CDR1 reads DFQATT; CDR2 reads SNEGSKA (reference sequence). Trimming shortened V by 1 base and J by 2 bases, and 0 bases separated the two germline ends.

CDR3 sequence (DNA): TGTGCCAGCAGCGAGCGGGGTGGCTACACCTTC. This codes for CASSERGGYTF. This rearrangement joins TRBV5-5 to TRBJ1-2, with D uncertain. Germline V gene data show CDR1 as SGHKS and CDR2 as YYEKEE (reference sequence). The CDR3 has 11 residues. Between the trimmed V and J ends, which lost 4 bases and 7 bases, there was a span of 8 bases.